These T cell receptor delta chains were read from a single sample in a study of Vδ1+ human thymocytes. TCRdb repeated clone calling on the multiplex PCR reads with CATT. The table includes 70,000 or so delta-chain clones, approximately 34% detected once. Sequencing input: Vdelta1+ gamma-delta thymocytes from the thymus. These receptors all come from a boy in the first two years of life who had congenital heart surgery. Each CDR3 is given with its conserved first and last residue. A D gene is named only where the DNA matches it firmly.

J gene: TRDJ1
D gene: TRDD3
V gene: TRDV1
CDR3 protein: CALGDRTPPPTILIPYWGTRRYTDKLIF

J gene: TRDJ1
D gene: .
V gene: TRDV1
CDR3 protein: CALGDRFFYYPDKLIF

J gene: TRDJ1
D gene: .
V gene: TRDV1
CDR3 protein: CALGEVLPSVGRDTDKLIF

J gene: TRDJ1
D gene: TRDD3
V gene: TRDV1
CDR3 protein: CALGEVLPLEMDWGILGLTIPDKLIF

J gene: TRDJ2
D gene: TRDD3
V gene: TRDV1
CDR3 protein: CALGERVPNTGGSALTAQLFF

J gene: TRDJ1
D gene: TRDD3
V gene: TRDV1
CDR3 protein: CALGERGGYGGYTDKLIF

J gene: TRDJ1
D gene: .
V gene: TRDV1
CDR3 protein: CALGDTSESGLHSGILIF

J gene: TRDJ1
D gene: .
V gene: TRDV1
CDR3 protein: CALGAPKDFPYTSDKLIF

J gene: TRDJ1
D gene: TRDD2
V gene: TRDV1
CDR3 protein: CALGEFFLLPYFITDKLIF

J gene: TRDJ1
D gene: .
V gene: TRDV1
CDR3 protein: CALGKGSCCWGSTDKLIF

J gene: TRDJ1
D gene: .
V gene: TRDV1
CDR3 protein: CALGVPLLPLPGGPENHTDKLIF

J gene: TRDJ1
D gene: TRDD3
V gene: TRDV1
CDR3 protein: CALGELLDVGGWGGYTDKLIF

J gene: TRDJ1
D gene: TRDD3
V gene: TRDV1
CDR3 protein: CALGYPSNSLTGGWYTDKLIF

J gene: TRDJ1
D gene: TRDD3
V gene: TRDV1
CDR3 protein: CALGEIRGIRQYTDKLIF

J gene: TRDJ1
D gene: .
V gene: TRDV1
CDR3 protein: CALGEMVRASFVLGPQQLIF

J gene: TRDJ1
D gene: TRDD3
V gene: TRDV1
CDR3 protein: CALGVLPRLSWGRYTDKLIF

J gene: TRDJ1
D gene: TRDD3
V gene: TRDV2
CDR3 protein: CACDTLGDGTDKLIF

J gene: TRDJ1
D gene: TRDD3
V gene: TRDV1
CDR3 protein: CALGELFRIKVFPTGGPRPYTDKLIF

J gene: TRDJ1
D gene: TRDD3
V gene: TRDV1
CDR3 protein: CALGEPNLGGIWTDKLIF

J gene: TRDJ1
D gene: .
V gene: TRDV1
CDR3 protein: CALGEPILASAWGPWYTDKLIF

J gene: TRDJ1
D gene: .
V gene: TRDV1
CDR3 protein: CALGNLLRLGAGHTDKLIF

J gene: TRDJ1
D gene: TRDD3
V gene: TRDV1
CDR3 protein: CALGRPSLTGGYVNTDKLIF

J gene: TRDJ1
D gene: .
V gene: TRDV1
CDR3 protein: CALGVKNRVPTPRGDRTDKLIF

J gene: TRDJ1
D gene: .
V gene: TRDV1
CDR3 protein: CALGELPALPYTDKLIF

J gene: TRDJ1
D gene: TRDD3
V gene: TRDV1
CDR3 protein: CALGDHAPPKGDTIKLIF

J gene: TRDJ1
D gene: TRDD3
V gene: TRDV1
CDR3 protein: CALGEPLPTGLTGGYTDKLIF

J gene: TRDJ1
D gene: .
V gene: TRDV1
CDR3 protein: CALGERLRKIPRTGEGYTDKLIF

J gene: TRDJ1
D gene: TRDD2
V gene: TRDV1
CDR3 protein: CALATGLPTTGDYKLIF

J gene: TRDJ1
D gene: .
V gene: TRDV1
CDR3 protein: CALGEIPGTGLIF

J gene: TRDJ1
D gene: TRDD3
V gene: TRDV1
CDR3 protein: CALGEPTYDWGIKKYTDKLIF

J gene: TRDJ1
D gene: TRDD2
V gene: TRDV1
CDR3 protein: CALGDPSYVTQYTDKLIF

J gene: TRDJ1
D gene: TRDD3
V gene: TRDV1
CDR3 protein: CALGDPRTGGYARSLYTDKLIF

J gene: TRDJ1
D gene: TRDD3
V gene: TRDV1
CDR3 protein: CALGEAFGGYNTDKLIF

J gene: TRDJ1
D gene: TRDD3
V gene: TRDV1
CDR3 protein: CALGEYAPCEDTPYTDKLIF